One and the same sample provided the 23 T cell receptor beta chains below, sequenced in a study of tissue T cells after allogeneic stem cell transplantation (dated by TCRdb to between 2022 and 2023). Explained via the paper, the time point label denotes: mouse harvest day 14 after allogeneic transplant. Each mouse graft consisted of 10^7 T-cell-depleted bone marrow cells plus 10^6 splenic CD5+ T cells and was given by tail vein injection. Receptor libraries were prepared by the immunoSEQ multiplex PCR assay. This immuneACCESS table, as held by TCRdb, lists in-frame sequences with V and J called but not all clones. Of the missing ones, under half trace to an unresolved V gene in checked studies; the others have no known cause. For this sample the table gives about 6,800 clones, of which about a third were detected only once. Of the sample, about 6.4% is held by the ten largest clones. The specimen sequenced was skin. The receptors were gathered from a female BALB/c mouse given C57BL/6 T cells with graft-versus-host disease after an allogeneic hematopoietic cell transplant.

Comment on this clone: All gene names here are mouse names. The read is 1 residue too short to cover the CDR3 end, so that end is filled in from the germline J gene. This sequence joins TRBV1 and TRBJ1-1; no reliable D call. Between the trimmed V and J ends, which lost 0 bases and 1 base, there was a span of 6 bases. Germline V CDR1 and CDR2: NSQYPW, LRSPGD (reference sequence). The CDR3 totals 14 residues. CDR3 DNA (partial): TGCACCTGCAGTGCAGATTATCGAAACACAGAAGTCTTC. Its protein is CTCSADYRNTEVF. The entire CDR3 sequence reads CTCSADYRNTEVFF.

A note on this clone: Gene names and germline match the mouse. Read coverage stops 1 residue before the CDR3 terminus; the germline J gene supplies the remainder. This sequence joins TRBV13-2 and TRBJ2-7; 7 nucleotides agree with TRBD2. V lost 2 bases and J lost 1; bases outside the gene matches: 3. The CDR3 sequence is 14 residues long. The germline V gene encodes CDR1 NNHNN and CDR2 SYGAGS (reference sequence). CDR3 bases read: TGTGCCAGCGGTGAGGGGGGGGGGTCCTATGAACAGTAC. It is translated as CASGEGGGSYEQY. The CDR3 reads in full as CASGEGGGSYEQYF.

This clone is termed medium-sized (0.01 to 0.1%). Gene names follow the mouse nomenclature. CDR3: CASSRQGNERLFF. The sequenced part of the CDR3 DNA is TGTGCCAGCAGTCGACAGGGGAACGAAAGATTATTT. The chain recombines TRBV26 with TRBJ1-4; 8 bases agree with TRBD1. The missing CDR3 end, 1 residue past where the read stops, is filled in from the germline J gene. Trimming cost V 4 bases and J 5 bases; bases outside gene matches: 0. The CDR3 is 13 residues long. CDR1 is KGHPV and CDR2 is FQNQEV in the germline V gene (reference sequence).

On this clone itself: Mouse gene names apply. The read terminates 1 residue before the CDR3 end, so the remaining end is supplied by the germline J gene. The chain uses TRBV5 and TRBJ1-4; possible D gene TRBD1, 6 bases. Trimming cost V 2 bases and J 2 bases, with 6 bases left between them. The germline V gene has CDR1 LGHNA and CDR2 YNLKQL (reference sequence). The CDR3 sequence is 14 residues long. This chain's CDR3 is CASSQQGSNERLFF. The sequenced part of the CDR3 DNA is TGTGCCAGCAGCCAACAGGGGTCCAACGAAAGATTATTT.

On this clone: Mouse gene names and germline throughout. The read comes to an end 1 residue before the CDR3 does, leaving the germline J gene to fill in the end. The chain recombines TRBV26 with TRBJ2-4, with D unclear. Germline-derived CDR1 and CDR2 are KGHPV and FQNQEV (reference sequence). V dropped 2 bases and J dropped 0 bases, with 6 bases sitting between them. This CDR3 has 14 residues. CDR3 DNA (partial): TGTGCCAGCAGTCTGGTCACTAGTCAAAACACCTTGTAC. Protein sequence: CASSLVTSQNTLY. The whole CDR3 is CASSLVTSQNTLYF.

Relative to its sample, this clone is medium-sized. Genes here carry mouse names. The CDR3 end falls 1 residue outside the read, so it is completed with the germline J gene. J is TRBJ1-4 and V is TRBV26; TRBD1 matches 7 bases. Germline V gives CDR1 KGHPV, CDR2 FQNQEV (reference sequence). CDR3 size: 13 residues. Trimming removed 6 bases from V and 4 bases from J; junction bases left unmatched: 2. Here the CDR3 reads CASSRTGNERLFF. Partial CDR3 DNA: TGTGCCAGCAGCCGGACAGGCAACGAAAGATTATTT.

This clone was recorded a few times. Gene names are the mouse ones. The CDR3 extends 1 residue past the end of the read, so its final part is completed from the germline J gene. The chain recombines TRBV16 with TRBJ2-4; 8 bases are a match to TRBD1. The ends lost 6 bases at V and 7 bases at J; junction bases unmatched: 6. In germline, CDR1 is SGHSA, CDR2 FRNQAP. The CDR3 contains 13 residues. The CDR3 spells CASSRQGWDTLYF. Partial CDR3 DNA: TGTGCAAGCAGTCGACAGGGGTGGGACACCTTGTAC.

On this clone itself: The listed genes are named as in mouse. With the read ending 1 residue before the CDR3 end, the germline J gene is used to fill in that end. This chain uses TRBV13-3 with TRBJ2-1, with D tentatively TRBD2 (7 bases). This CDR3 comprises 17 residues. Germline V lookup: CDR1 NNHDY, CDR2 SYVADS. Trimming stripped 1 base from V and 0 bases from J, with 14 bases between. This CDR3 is CASSDWGAGNNYAEQFF. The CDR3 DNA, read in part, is TGTGCCAGCAGTGATTGGGGGGCAGGGAATAACTATGCTGAGCAGTTC.

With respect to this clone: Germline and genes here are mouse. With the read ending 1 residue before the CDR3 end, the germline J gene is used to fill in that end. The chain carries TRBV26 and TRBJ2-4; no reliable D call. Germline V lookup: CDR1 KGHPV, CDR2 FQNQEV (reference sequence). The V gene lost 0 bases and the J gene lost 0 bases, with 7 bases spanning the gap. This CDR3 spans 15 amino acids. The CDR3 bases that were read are TGTGCCAGCAGTCTGTCGACAACTAGTCAAAACACCTTGTAC. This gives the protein CASSLSTTSQNTLY. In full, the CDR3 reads CASSLSTTSQNTLYF.

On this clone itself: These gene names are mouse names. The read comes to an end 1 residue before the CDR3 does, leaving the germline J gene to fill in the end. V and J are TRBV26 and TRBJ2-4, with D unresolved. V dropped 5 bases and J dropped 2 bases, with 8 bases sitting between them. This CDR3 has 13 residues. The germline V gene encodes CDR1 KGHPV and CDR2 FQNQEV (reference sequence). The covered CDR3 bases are TGTGCCAGCAGTTCCAACAATCAAAACACCTTGTAC. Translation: CASSSNNQNTLY. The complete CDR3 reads CASSSNNQNTLYF.

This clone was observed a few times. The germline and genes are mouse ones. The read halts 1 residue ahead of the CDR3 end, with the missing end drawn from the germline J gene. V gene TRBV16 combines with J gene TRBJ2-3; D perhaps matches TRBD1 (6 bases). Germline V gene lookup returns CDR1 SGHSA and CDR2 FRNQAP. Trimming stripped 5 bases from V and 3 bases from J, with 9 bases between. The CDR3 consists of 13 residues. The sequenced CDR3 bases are TGTGCAAGCAGCACTGGACAGGCAGAAACGCTGTAT. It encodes CASSTGQAETLY. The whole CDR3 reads CASSTGQAETLYF. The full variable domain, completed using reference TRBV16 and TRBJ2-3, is NAGVIQTPRHKVTGKGQEATLWCEPISGHSAVFWYRQTIVQGLEFLTYFRNQAPIDDSGMPKERFSAQMPNQSHSTLKIQSTQPQDSAVYLCASSTGQAETLYFGSGTRLTVL.

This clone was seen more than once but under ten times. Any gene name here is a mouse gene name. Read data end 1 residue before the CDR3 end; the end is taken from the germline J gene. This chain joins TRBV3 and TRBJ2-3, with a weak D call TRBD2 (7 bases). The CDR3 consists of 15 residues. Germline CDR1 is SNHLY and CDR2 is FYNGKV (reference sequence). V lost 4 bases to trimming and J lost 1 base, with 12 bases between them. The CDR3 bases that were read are TGTGCCAGCAGCTCCCTGGGGGCTGGTGCAGAAACGCTGTAT. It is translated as CASSSLGAGAETLY. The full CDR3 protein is CASSSLGAGAETLYF.

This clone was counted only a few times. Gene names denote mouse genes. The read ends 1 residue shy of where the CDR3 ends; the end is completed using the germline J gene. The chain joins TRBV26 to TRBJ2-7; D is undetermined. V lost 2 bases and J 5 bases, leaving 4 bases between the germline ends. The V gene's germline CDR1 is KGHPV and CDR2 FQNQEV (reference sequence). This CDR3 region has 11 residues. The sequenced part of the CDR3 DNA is TGTGCCAGCAGTCTGGGGGATGAACAGTAC. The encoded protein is CASSLGDEQY. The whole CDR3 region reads CASSLGDEQYF.

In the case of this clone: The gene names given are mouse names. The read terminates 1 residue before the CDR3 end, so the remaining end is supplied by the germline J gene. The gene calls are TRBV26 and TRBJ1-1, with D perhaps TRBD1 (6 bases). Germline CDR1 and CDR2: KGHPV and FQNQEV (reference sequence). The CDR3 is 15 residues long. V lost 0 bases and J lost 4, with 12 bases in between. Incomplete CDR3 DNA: TGTGCCAGCAGTCTGTCGGGGGGCGCGGGCACAGAAGTCTTC. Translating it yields CASSLSGGAGTEVF. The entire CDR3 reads CASSLSGGAGTEVFF.

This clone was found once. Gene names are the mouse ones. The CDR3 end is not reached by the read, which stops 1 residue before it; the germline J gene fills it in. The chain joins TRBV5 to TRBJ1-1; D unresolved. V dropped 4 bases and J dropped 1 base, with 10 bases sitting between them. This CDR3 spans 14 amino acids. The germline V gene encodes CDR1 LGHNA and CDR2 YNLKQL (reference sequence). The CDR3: CASSRTEGNTEVFF. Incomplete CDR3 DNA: TGTGCCAGCAGCCGGACGGAGGGGAACACAGAAGTCTTC.

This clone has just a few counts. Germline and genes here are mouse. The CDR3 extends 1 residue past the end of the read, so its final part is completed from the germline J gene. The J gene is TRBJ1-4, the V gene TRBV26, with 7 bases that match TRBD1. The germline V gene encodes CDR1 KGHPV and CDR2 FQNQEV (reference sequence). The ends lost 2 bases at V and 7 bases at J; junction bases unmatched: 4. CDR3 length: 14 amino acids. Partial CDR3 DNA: TGTGCCAGCAGTCTGACAGGGGTGGGCGAAAGATTATTT. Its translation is CASSLTGVGERLF. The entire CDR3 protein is CASSLTGVGERLFF.

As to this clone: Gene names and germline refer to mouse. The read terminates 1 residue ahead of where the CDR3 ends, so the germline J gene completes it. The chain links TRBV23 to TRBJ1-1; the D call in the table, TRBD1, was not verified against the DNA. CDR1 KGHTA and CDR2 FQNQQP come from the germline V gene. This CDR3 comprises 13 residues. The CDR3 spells CSSSQDRNTEVFF. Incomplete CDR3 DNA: TGCTCCAGCAGTCAGGACAGAAACACAGAAGTCTTC.

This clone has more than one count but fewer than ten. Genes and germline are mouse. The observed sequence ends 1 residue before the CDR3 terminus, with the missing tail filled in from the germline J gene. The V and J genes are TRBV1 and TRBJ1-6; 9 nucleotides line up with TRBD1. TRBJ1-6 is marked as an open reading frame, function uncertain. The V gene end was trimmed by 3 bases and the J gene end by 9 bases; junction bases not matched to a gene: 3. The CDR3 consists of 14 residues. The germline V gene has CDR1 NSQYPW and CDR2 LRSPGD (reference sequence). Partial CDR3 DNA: TGCACCTGCAGTGCCCGGGACAGGGTTTCGCCCCTCTAC. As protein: CTCSARDRVSPLY. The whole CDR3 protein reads CTCSARDRVSPLYF.

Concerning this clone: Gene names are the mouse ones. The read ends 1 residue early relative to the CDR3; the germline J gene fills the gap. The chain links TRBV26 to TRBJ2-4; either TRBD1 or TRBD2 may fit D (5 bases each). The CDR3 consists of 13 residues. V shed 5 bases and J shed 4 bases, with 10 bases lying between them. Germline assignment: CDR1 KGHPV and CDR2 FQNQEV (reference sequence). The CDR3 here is CASSTGRENTLYF. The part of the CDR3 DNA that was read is TGTGCCAGCAGTACGGGACGGGAAAACACCTTGTAC.

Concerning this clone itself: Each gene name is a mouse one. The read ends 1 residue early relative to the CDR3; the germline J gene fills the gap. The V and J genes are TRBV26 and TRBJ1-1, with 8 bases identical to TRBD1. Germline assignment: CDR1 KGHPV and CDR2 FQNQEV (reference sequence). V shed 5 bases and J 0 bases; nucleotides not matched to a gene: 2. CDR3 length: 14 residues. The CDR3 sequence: CASSSTGANTEVFF. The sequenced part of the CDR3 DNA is TGTGCCAGCAGTTCGACAGGGGCAAACACAGAAGTCTTC.

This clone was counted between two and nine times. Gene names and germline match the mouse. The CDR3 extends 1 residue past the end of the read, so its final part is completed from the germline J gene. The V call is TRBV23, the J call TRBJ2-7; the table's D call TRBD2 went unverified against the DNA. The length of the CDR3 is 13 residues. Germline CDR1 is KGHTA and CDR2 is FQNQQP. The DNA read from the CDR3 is TGCTCCAGCAGGTCCGGGACTGGGCCTGAACAGTAC. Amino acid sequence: CSSRSGTGPEQY. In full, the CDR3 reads CSSRSGTGPEQYF.

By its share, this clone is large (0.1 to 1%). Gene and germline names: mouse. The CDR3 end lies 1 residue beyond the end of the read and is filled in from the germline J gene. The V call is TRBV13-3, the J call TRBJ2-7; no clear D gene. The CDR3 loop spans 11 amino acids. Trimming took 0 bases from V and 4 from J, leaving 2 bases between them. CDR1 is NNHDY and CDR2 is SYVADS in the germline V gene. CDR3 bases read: TGTGCCAGCAGTGATGCTTATGAACAGTAC. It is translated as CASSDAYEQY. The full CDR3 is CASSDAYEQYF.

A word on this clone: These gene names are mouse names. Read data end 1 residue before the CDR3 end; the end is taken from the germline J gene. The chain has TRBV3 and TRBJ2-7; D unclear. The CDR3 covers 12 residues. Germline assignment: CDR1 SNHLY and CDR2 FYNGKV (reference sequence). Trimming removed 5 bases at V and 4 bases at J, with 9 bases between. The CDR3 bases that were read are TGTGCCAGCAGCCTCGGAAGATATGAACAGTAC. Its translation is CASSLGRYEQY. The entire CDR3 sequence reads CASSLGRYEQYF.